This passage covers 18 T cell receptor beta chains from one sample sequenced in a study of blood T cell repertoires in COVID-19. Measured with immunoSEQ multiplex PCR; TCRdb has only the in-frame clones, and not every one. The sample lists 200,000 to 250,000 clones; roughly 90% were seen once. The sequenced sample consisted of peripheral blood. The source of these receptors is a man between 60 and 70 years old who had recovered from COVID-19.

CDR3 protein: CASSATSGGSYEQYF. The CDR3 DNA follows: TGTGCCAGCAGCGCGACTAGCGGGGGCTCCTACGAGCAGTACTTC. V and J are TRBV9 and TRBJ2-7, with TRBD2 matching 12 bases. V gave up 3 bases and J gave up 0 bases; unmatched junction bases: 1. Germline CDR1 SGDLS, CDR2 YYNGEE. There are 15 residues in the CDR3.

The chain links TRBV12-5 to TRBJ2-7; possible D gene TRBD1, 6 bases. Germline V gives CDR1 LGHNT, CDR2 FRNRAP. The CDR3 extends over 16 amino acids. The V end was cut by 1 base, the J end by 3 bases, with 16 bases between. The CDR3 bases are TGTGCTAGTGGTTTGGATCTTTTGGGGGCTCTCTACGAGCAGTACTTC. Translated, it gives CASGLDLLGALYEQYF. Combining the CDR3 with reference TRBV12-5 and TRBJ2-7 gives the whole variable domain DARVTQTPRHKVTEMGQEVTMRCQPILGHNTVFWYRQTMMQGLELLAYFRNRAPLDDSGMPKDRFSAEMPDATLATLKIQPSEPRDSAVYFCASGLDLLGALYEQYFGPGTRLTVT.

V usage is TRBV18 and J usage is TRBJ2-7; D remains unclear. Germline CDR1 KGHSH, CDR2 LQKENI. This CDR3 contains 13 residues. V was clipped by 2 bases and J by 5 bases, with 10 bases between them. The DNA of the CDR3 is TGTGCCAGCTCACCAACTAATCACAACGAGCAGTACTTC. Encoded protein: CASSPTNHNEQYF.

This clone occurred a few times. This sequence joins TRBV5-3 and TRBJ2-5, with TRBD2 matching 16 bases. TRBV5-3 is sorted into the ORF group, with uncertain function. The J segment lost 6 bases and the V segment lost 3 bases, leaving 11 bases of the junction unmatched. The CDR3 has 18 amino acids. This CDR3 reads CARSWGLAGGPISKTQYF. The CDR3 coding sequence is TGTGCCAGAAGCTGGGGACTAGCGGGAGGGCCGATATCGAAGACCCAGTACTTC.

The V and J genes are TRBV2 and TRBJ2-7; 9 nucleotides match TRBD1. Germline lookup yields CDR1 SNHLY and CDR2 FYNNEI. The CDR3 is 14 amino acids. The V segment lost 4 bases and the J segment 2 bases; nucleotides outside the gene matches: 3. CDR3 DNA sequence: TGTGCCAGCAGTGCGGGACAGGGCCCCTACGAGCAGTACTTC. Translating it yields CASSAGQGPYEQYF.

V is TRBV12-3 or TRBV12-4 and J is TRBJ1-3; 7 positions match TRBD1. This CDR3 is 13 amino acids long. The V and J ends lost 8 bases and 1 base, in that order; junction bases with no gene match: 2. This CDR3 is CASGTASGNTIYF. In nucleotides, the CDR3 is TGTGCCAGCGGGACAGCTTCTGGAAACACCATATATTTT.

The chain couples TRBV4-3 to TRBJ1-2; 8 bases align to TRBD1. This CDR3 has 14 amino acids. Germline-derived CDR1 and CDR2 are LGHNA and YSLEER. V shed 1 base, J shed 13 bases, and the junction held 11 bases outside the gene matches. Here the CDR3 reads CASSQVTGGGSSTF. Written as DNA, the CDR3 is TGCGCCAGCAGCCAAGTAACAGGGGGAGGCTCTTCCACCTTC.

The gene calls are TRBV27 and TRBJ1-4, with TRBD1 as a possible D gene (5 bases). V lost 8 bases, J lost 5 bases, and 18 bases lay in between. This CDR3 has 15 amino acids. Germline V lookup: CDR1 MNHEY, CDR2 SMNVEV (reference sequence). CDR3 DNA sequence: TGTGCCAGCGGGCCCCGAAGGGGCACCAATGAAAAACTGTTTTTT. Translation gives CASGPRRGTNEKLFF.

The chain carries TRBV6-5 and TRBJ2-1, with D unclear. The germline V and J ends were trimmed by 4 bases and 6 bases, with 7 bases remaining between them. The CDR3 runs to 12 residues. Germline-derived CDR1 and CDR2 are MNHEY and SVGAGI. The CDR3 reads CASSSVFNEQFF. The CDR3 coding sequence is TGTGCCAGCAGTTCGGTATTCAATGAGCAGTTCTTC.

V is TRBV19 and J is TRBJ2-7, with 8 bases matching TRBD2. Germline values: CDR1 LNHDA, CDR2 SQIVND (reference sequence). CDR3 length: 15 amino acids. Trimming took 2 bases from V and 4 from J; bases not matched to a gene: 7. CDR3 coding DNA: TGTGCCAGTAGTATACTGGCGGGAGGAAGGTACGAGCAGTACTTC. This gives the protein CASSILAGGRYEQYF.

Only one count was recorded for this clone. Here the CDR3 reads CASSDLTDTQYF. CDR3 sequence (DNA): TGTGCCAGCAGTGATCTCACAGATACGCAGTATTTT. V and J are TRBV2 and TRBJ2-3; D is unclear. Germline V gene data show CDR1 as SNHLY and CDR2 as FYNNEI. V gave up 3 bases and J gave up 2 bases, with 3 bases separating them. There are 12 residues in the CDR3.

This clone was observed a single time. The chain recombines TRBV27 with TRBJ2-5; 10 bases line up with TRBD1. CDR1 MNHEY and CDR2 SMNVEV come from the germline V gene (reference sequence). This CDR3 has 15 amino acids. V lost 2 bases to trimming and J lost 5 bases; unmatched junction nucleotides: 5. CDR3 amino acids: CASSLLDRGRETQYF. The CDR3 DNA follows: TGTGCCAGCAGTTTACTTGACAGGGGGCGGGAGACCCAGTACTTC.

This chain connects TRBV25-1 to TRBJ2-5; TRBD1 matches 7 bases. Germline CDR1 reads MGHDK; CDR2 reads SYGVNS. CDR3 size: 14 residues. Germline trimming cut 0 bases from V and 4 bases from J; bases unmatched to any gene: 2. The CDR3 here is CASSEYAGGETQYF. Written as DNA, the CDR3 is TGTGCCAGCAGTGAATATGCAGGGGGAGAGACCCAGTACTTC.

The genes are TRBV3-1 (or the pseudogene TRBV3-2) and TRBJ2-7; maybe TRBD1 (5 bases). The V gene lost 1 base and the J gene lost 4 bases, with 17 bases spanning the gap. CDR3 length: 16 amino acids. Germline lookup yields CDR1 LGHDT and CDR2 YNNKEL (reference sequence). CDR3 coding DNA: TGTGCCAGCAGCCAAGTGTCAGGGAAGTCGAGGTACGAGCAGTACTTC. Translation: CASSQVSGKSRYEQYF.

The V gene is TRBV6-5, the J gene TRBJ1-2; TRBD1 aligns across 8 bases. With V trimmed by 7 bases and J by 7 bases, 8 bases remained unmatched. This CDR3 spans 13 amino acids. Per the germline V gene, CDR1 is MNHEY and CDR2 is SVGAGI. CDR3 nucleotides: TGTGCCAGCACCATCGGACAGGGTGGTGGCTACACCTTC. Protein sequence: CASTIGQGGGYTF.

CDR3 nucleotide sequence: TGTGCCAGCAACCAGCGAGTCACCGGGGAGCTGTTTTTT. This gives the protein CASNQRVTGELFF. V usage is TRBV6-4 and J usage is TRBJ2-2; D remains ambiguous. V was trimmed by 7 bases and J by 4 bases, leaving 10 bases between them. The CDR3 runs 13 residues. From germline, CDR1 is MRHNA and CDR2 SNTAGT.

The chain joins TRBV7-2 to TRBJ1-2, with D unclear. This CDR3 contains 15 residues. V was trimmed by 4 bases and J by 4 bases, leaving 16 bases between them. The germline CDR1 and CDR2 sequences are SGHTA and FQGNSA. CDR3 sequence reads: CASSSVSGRSYGYTF. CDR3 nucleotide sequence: TGTGCCAGCAGCTCAGTTTCTGGGCGAAGCTATGGCTACACCTTC.

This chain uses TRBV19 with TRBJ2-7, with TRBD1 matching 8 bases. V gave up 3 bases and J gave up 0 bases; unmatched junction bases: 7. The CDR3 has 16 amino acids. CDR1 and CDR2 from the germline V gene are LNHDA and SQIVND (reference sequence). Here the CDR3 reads CASSMDGQGISYEQYF. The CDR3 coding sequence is TGTGCCAGTAGTATGGACGGACAGGGTATCTCCTACGAGCAGTACTTC.